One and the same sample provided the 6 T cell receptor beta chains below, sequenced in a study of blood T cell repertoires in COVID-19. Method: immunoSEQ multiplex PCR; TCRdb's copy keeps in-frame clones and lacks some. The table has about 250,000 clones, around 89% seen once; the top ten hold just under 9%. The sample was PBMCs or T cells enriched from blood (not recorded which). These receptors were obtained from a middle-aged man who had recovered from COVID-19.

The CDR3 loop reads CASMQDGYTEAFF. The CDR3 nucleotides read TGTGCCAGCATGCAGGATGGGTACACTGAAGCTTTCTTT. This chain uses TRBV6-5 with TRBJ1-1; D not certain. V gave up 7 bases and J gave up 3 bases, with 12 bases separating them. Germline lookup yields CDR1 MNHEY and CDR2 SVGAGI. The CDR3 is 13 amino acids.

The CDR3 sequence: CASSPRSAGGTRGENEQFF. CDR3 bases: TGTGCCAGCTCACCACGTTCGGCGGGTGGGACTAGGGGTGAGAATGAGCAGTTCTTC. The V call is TRBV18, the J call TRBJ2-1, with 8 nucleotides matching TRBD2. Trimming removed 1 base from V and 7 bases from J; junction bases left unmatched: 18. The CDR3 sequence is 19 residues long. Per the germline V gene, CDR1 is KGHSH and CDR2 is LQKENI. Full variable domain (outside the CDR3, taken from reference TRBV18 and TRBJ2-1): NAGVMQNPRHLVRRRGQEARLRCSPMKGHSHVYWYRQLPEEGLKFMVYLQKENIIDESGMPKERFSAEFPKEGPSILRIQQVVRGDSAAYFCASSPRSAGGTRGENEQFFGPGTRLTVL.

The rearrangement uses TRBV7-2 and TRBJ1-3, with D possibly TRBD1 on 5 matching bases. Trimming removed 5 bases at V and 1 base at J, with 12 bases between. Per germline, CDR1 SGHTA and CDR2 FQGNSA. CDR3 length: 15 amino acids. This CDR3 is CASSPGVLSGNTIYF. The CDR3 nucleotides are TGTGCCAGCAGCCCGGGGGTGTTGTCTGGAAACACCATATATTTT.

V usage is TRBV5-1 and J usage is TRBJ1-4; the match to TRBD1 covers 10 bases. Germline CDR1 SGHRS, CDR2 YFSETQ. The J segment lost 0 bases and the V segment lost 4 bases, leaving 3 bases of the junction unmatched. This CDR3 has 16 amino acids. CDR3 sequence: CASSPDRGATNEKLFF. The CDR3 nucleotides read TGCGCCAGCAGCCCGGACAGGGGGGCAACTAATGAAAAACTGTTTTTT.

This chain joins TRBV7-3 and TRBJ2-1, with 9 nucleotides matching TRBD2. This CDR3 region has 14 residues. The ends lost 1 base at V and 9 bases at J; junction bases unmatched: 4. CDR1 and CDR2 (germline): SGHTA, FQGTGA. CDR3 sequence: CASSLILAGSEQFF. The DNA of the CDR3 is TGTGCCAGCAGCTTAATTCTAGCGGGAAGTGAGCAGTTCTTC.

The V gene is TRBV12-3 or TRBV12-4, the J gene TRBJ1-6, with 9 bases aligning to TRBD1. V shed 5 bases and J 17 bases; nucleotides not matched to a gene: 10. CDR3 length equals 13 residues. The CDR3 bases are TGTGCCAGCAGTACCACCGGGACAGGGTCCTTCCACTTT. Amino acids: CASSTTGTGSFHF.